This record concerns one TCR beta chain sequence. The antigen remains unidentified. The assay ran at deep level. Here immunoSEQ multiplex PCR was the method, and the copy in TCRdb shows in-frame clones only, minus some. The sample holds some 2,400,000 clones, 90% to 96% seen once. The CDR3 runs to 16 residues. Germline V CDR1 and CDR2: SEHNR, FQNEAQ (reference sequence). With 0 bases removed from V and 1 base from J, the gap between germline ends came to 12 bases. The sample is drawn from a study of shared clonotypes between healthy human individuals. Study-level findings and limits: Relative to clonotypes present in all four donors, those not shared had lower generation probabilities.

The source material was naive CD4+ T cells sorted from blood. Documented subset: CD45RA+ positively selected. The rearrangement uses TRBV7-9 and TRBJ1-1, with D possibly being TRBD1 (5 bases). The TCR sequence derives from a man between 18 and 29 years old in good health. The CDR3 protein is CASSLAGARANTEAFF. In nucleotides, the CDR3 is TGTGCCAGCAGCTTAGCAGGGGCTCGGGCGAACACTGAAGCTTTCTTT.